This T cell receptor (beta chain) was sequenced for a study of early T cells in non-severe SARS-CoV-2 infection. Study information: Sequencing input comprised bulk RNA from unsorted whole blood; chain pairing was not available.

This clonotype was picked up a small number of times. Antigen specificity is unknown. TCRdb redid the calling of the 5' RACE reads with MiXCR, one entry per CDR3 protein. Here the sample spans 68,000 or so distinct CDR3 sequences, around 9.9% being singletons. General study findings and limits: A preference for anti-spike CD8 responses marked VDJdb matching, which missed private and CD4 specificities.

This CDR3 is built from 14 residues. V gave up 2 bases and J gave up 0 bases; unmatched junction bases: 0. Per germline, CDR1 DFQATT and CDR2 SNEGSKA (reference sequence). What was sequenced was whole blood. The chain links TRBV20-1 to TRBJ2-3, with TRBD2 matching 9 bases. The sequence was obtained from an adult who was a healthcare worker with PCR-confirmed SARS-CoV-2 infection or an uninfected control (not recorded which). The CDR3 DNA reads TGCAGTGCTAGACTAGCGGGAAGCACAGATACGCAGTATTTT. Its protein product is CSARLAGSTDTQYF.